One sample yielded the 13 T cell receptor beta chains listed below, sequenced in a study of T-cell reconstitution after alpha-beta-depleted transplantation in children. Unique molecular identifiers were incorporated into the prepared TCRbeta library. MiXCR, run by TCRdb on the PCR reads, gives a single entry per CDR3 protein. In the table there are some 600,000 distinct CDR3 sequences, 13% of which are singletons. Sequencing used PBMCs, mostly from graft donor cells, obtained 360 days after TCRalphabeta/CD19-depleted stem cell transplant. The receptors derive from a male patient under 18 who had a stem cell transplant for acute myeloid leukemia, so the T cells may come from the graft donor.

This clonotype was observed a few times. V gene TRBV12-3 or TRBV12-4 combines with J gene TRBJ2-7; TRBD2 aligns across 8 bases. Unmatched junction bases numbered 10, after V lost 6 bases and J lost 6 bases. The CDR3 covers 14 residues. CDR3 sequence: CASRDSGDPFEQYF. As DNA, the CDR3 is TGTGCCAGCAGGGATAGCGGGGATCCCTTCGAGCAGTACTTC.

This clonotype appeared a few times. The V and J genes are TRBV12-3 or TRBV12-4 and TRBJ2-1; 7 nucleotides align to TRBD1. J gave up 7 bases and V 7 bases, and 7 bases lay outside the gene matches. The CDR3 totals 13 residues. Written as DNA, the CDR3 is TGTGCCAGCACGGGACAGTTTAATAATGAGCAGTTCTTC. This codes for CASTGQFNNEQFF.

Many counts were recorded for this clonotype. The chain has TRBV5-1 and TRBJ2-5; D not certain. The ends were cut back, 4 bases at V and 2 bases at J, with 6 bases in the middle. CDR3 length: 12 residues. Germline V gene lookup returns CDR1 SGHRS and CDR2 YFSETQ. The CDR3 sequence is CASSAVQETQYF. CDR3 sequence (DNA): TGCGCCAGCAGCGCCGTACAAGAGACCCAGTACTTC.

This clonotype was recorded many times. The rearrangement links TRBV6-5 to TRBJ2-3; D unclear. Per germline, CDR1 MNHEY and CDR2 SVGAGI. This CDR3 region has 12 residues. V was clipped by 4 bases and J by 7 bases, with 9 bases between them. CDR3 amino acids: CASSSLPHTQYF. CDR3 DNA sequence: TGTGCCAGCAGTTCCCTACCTCATACGCAGTATTTT.

This chain uses TRBV3-1 with TRBJ2-7; D remains ambiguous. The CDR3 is 13 amino acids. The V gene's germline CDR1 is LGHDT and CDR2 YNNKEL (reference sequence). The germline V and J ends were trimmed by 4 bases and 0 bases, with 7 bases remaining between them. The CDR3 DNA reads as TGTGCCAGCAGCCTCCCCCCCTCCTACGAGCAGTACTTC. Translating it yields CASSLPPSYEQYF.

This clonotype was found a few times. This chain links TRBV4-1 with TRBJ2-5, with D perhaps TRBD2 (7 bases). V lost 0 bases to trimming and J lost 9 bases, with 11 bases between them. Germline CDR1 reads MGHRA; CDR2 reads YSYEKL. The length of the CDR3 is 13 residues. The CDR3 region is CASSQEGGGAQYF. The DNA for the CDR3 is TGCGCCAGCAGCCAAGAAGGGGGAGGGGCCCAGTACTTC.

This clonotype was counted between two and nine times. The chain couples TRBV27 to TRBJ1-2; D might be TRBD1 (6 bases). Trimming cost V 5 bases and J 1 base, with 17 bases left between them. The CDR3 runs 16 residues. From germline, CDR1 is MNHEY and CDR2 SMNVEV (reference sequence). CDR3 residues: CASSPLAGVINYGYTF. CDR3 in DNA: TGTGCCAGCAGTCCCCTTGCAGGGGTCATTAACTATGGCTACACCTTC.

A few counts support this clonotype. The rearrangement links TRBV6-1 to TRBJ2-7; D may be TRBD2 (6 bases). Trimming removed 5 bases from V and 1 base from J, with 9 bases in between. Germline V gene data show CDR1 as MNHNS and CDR2 as SASEGT. The CDR3 contains 13 residues. The CDR3 nucleotides are TGTGCCAGCAGTCCTAGCGCGTCCTACGAGCAGTACTTC. This sequence encodes CASSPSASYEQYF.

This clonotype came up many times. This sequence joins TRBV5-1 and TRBJ1-1; no reliable D call. The CDR3 sequence is 13 residues long. The V and J ends lost 0 bases and 2 bases respectively, with 5 bases between them. Per the germline V gene, CDR1 is SGHRS and CDR2 is YFSETQ. The CDR3 DNA sequence: TGCGCCAGCAGCTTGGAATTTAACACTGAAGCTTTCTTT. Its translation: CASSLEFNTEAFF.

As concerns this clonotype: At one end the junction does not follow the germline gene, possibly because of a read error. The chain is built from TRBV11-3 and TRBJ2-2; perhaps TRBD2 as D (5 bases). This CDR3 has 15 amino acids. Germline assignment: CDR1 SGHNT and CDR2 YENEEA. The CDR3 DNA is TGTGCCAGCAGCCGTCCGACGGGTCCCACCGGGGAGCCGTTTTTT. Translation gives CASSRPTGPTGEPFF.

This clonotype was detected only a few times. The J gene is TRBJ2-4, the V gene TRBV5-1, with a weak D call TRBD2 (5 bases). The germline CDR1 and CDR2 sequences are SGHRS and YFSETQ. This CDR3 spans 15 amino acids. V lost 5 bases and J lost 0, with 12 bases in between. The DNA of the CDR3 is TGCGCCAGCAGTTGGGGAGAACTAGCCAAAAACATTCAGTACTTC. Residues: CASSWGELAKNIQYF.

V and J are TRBV7-2 and TRBJ2-5; 9 nucleotides agree with TRBD2. J lost 5 bases, V lost 2 bases, and 12 bases had no gene match. CDR1 is SGHTA and CDR2 is FQGNSA in the germline V gene. The CDR3 spans 17 residues. The CDR3 DNA sequence: TGTGCCAGCAGCTTAATTAGCGGGAGATTGTTGAAGGAGACCCAGTACTTC. Protein: CASSLISGRLLKETQYF. Full variable domain (missing parts from reference TRBV7-2 and TRBJ2-5): GAGVSQSPSNKVTEKGKDVELRCDPISGHTALYWYRQSLGQGLEFLIYFQGNSAPDKSGLPSDRFSAERTGGSVSTLTIQRTQQEDSAVYLCASSLISGRLLKETQYFGPGTRLLVL.

This clonotype was observed a few times. The chain has TRBV5-1 and TRBJ2-5; 8 nucleotides line up with TRBD2. J was trimmed by 4 bases and V by 4 bases; bases with no gene match: 12. Germline CDR1 is SGHRS and CDR2 is YFSETQ. The CDR3 consists of 16 residues. For the CDR3, the DNA is TGCGCCAGCAGCACCGGACTAGCTGCTTCGGGAGAGACCCAGTACTTC. Translating it yields CASSTGLAASGETQYF.